This note documents a single T cell receptor (beta chain) sequence. This specimen belongs to a study of shared clonotypes between healthy human individuals. Germline V lookup: CDR1 KGHSH, CDR2 LQKENI. The CDR3 consists of 16 residues. Trimming took 1 base from V and 0 from J, leaving 10 bases between them. In replicate PCRs of sorted subsets, about 200 ng DNA, approximately 32,000 T cell genomes, was used. TCRdb keeps only in-frame clones here, not all; method: immunoSEQ multiplex PCR. The table includes roughly 2.6 million clones, over 85% detected once. The V call is TRBV18, the J call TRBJ1-3; D remains ambiguous. The origin of this receptor is a man aged 18 to 30 in good health. The sample taken for sequencing was naive CD4+ T cells sorted from blood. As for subset: CD45RA+ positively selected. The CDR3 here is CASSPQPPSSGNTIYF. CDR3 nucleotide sequence: TGTGCCAGCTCACCACAACCTCCATCCTCTGGAAACACCATATATTTT. The whole variable domain, remainder taken from reference TRBV18 and TRBJ1-3, is NAGVMQNPRHLVRRRGQEARLRCSPMKGHSHVYWYRQLPEEGLKFMVYLQKENIIDESGMPKERFSAEFPKEGPSILRIQQVVRGDSAAYFCASSPQPPSSGNTIYFGEGSWLTVV.